Shown below are 5 T cell receptor beta chains from a single sample sequenced in a study of CD4+ T cells in melanoma. TCRdb keeps only in-frame clones here, not all; method: immunoSEQ multiplex PCR. The sample records 90,000 to 130,000 clones, around 92% being singletons. The sequenced material came from peripheral blood. The receptors were sampled from a human donor with melanoma.

This clone was seen once. The chain is built from TRBV5-8 and TRBJ2-1; a weak D match, TRBD1 (5 bases). The CDR3 length is 15 residues. The V end was cut by 4 bases, the J end by 5 bases, with 16 bases between. Germline CDR1 SGHTS, CDR2 YDEGEE. CDR3 nucleotides: TGTGCCAGCAGCCTTGGACCCTCCAGGGACAATGAGCAGTTCTTC. Residues: CASSLGPSRDNEQFF.

The rearrangement links TRBV7-8 to TRBJ2-1, with 12 nucleotides matching TRBD2. CDR3 length: 16 residues. The trim removed 5 bases at V and 3 bases at J, leaving 5 bases unmatched. CDR1 and CDR2 (germline): SGHVS, FQNEAQ. CDR3 nucleotide sequence: TGTGCCAGCAGCCCTAGCGGGGGGGCCCGCTACAATGAGCAGTTCTTC. Its protein product is CASSPSGGARYNEQFF.

The rearrangement joins TRBV28 to TRBJ1-5; TRBD1 matches at 7 bases. V gave up 10 bases and J gave up 4 bases; unmatched junction bases: 7. Germline CDR1 is MDHEN and CDR2 is SYDVKM. This CDR3 spans 13 amino acids. CDR3 in amino acids: CATTGQRNQPQHF. The CDR3, as DNA: TGTGCCACTACGGGACAGAGAAATCAGCCCCAGCATTTT.

The V call is TRBV11-2, the J call TRBJ1-3; TRBD1 aligns across 12 bases. Trimming cost V 5 bases and J 3 bases; bases outside gene matches: 8. The CDR3 consists of 17 residues. Germline lookup yields CDR1 SGHAT and CDR2 FQNNGV. Here the CDR3 reads CASSLPGQGAIGNTIYF. The DNA of the CDR3 is TGTGCCAGCAGCCTCCCGGGACAGGGGGCAATTGGAAACACCATATATTTT.

This sequence joins TRBV5-1 and TRBJ2-5, with D perhaps TRBD1 (5 bases). This CDR3 has 14 amino acids. Trimming shortened V by 1 base and J by 2 bases, and 9 bases separated the two germline ends. Germline loops: CDR1 SGHRS, CDR2 YFSETQ. As DNA, the CDR3 is TGCGCCAGCAGCTTGCAGGGCCTACAAGAGACCCAGTACTTC. Its translation: CASSLQGLQETQYF.